The clone carrying this TCR beta chain was found many times. Its specificity is unknown. The sample comes from a study of T cell repertoires in cytomegalovirus infection. Study-wide background: CMV infection together with matching HLA type was indicated by public TCR beta signatures. Study results and limitations: Accumulated public TCR beta family frequency recognized individuals carrying CMV together with the relevant HLA. What dominated the ex vivo response were HLA-C-restricted CMV-specific TCR beta clonotypes.

V was pared by 2 bases and J by 1 base, with 14 bases between. The CDR3 runs 16 residues. In germline, CDR1 is SGHAT, CDR2 FQNNGV. TCRdb re-derived calls from the reads in MiXCR, one entry per CDR3 protein. The profile shows more than 85,000 distinct CDR3 sequences, 15% to 20% of them singletons. The sequence was obtained from a human donor in good health (CMV status not recorded). Some clones in this sample may be carry-over from other donors' samples. V usage is TRBV11-2 and J usage is TRBJ2-5; tentatively, D is TRBD1 or TRBD2 (6 bases each). Sample: PBMCs. The CDR3 DNA reads as TGTGCCAGCAGCTTAAGGGGGGACACCGTCCAAGAGACCCAGTACTTC. This sequence encodes CASSLRGDTVQETQYF.